A single T cell receptor (beta chain) is shown here with its context. Autoimmune disease history or systemic immunosuppression excluded patients. These data are taken from a study of OX40 agonist ivuxolimab in advanced cancers. Study summary: Prior checkpoint blockade (anti-PD-1, anti-PD-L1 or anti-CTLA-4) was permitted; over 30% had it.

Some clones are missing from TCRdb's copy, which holds only in-frame ones; the method was immunoSEQ multiplex PCR. The sample contains over 70,000 clones, around 93% of which appear only once. Per the germline V gene, CDR1 is MNHEY and CDR2 is SMNVEV (reference sequence). There are 15 residues in the CDR3. Trimming removed 8 bases from V and 1 base from J, with 17 bases in between. The V gene is TRBV27, the J gene TRBJ1-1; no firm D call. The clonotype was recovered from an adult with an advanced solid tumor such as melanoma, head and neck, liver or kidney cancer. The sample consisted of CD4+ or CD8+ T cells sorted from blood, taken in a trial of the OX40 agonist ivuxolimab. The CDR3 nucleotides are TGTGCCAGCGGCAAAAGGAGACACAAGAACACTGAAGCTTTCTTT. This sequence encodes CASGKRRHKNTEAFF.